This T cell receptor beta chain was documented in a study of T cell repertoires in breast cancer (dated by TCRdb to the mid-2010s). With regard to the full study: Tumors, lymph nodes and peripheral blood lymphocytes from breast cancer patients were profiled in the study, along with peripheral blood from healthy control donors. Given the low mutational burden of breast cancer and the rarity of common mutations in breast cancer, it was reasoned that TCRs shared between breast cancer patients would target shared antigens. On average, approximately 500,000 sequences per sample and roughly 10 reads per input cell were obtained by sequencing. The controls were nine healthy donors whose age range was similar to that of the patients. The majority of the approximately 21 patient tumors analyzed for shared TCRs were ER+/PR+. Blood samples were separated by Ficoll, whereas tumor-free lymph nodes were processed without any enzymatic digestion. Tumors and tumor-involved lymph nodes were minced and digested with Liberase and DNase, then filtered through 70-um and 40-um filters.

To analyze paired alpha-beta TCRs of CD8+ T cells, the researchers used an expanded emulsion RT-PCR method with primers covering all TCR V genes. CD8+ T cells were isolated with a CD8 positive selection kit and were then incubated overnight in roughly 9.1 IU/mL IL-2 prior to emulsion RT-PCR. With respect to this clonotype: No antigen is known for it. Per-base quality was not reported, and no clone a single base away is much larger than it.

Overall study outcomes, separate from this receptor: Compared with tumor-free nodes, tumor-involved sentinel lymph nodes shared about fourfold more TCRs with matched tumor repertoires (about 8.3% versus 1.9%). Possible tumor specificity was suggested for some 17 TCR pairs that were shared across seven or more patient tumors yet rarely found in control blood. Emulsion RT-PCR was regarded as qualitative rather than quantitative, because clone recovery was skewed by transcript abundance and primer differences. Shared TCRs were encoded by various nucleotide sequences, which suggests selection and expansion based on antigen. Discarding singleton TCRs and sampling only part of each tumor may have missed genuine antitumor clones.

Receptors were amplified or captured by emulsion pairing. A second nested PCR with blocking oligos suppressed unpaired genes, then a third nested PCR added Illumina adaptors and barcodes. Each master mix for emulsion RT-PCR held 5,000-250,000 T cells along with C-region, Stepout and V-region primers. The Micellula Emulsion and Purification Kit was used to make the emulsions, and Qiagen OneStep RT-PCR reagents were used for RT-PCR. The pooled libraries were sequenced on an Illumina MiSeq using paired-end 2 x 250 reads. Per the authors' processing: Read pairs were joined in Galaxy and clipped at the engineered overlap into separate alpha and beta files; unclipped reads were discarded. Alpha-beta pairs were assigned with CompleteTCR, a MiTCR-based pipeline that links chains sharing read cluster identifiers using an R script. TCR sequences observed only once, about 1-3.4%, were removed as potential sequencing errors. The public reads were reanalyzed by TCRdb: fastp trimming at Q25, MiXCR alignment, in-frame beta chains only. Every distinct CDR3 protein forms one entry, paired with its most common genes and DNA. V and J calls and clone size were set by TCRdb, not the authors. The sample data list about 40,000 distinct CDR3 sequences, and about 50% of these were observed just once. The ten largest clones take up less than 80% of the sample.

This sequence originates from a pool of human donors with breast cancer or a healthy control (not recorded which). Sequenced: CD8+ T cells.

This receptor carries the CDR3 CASSQGDRRPSYGYTF. The nucleotide sequence reads as follows: TGCGCCAGCAGCCAAGGGGACAGGCGACCTTCCTATGGCTACACCTTC. Recombination joined TRBV4-1 with TRBJ1-2; 8 middle bases align to TRBD1. The germline V gene gives CDR1 as MGHRA and CDR2 as YSYEKL. Trimming takes 1 base off V and 4 bases off J; junction bases not matched to a gene: 8. The CDR3 runs 16 residues from the cysteine to the phenylalanine. The only DNA kept is the CDR3, 48 bases in frame from the first base.